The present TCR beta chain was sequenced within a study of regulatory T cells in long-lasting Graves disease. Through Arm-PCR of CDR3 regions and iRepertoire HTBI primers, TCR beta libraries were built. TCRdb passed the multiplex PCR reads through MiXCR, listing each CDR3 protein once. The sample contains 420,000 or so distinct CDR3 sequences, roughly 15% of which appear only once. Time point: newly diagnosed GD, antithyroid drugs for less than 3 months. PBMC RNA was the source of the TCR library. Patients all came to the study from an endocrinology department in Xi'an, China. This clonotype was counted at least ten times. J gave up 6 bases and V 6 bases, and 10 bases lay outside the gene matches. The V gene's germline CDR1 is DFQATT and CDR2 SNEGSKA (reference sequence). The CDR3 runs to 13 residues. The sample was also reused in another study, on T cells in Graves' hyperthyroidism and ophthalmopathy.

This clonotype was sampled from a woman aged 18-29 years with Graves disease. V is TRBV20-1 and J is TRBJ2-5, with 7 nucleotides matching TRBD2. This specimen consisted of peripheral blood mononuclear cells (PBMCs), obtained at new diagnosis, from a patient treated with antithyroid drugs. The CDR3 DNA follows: TGCAGTGCAACCCCTAGCGGCCGGAAGACCCAGTACTTC. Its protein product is CSATPSGRKTQYF.